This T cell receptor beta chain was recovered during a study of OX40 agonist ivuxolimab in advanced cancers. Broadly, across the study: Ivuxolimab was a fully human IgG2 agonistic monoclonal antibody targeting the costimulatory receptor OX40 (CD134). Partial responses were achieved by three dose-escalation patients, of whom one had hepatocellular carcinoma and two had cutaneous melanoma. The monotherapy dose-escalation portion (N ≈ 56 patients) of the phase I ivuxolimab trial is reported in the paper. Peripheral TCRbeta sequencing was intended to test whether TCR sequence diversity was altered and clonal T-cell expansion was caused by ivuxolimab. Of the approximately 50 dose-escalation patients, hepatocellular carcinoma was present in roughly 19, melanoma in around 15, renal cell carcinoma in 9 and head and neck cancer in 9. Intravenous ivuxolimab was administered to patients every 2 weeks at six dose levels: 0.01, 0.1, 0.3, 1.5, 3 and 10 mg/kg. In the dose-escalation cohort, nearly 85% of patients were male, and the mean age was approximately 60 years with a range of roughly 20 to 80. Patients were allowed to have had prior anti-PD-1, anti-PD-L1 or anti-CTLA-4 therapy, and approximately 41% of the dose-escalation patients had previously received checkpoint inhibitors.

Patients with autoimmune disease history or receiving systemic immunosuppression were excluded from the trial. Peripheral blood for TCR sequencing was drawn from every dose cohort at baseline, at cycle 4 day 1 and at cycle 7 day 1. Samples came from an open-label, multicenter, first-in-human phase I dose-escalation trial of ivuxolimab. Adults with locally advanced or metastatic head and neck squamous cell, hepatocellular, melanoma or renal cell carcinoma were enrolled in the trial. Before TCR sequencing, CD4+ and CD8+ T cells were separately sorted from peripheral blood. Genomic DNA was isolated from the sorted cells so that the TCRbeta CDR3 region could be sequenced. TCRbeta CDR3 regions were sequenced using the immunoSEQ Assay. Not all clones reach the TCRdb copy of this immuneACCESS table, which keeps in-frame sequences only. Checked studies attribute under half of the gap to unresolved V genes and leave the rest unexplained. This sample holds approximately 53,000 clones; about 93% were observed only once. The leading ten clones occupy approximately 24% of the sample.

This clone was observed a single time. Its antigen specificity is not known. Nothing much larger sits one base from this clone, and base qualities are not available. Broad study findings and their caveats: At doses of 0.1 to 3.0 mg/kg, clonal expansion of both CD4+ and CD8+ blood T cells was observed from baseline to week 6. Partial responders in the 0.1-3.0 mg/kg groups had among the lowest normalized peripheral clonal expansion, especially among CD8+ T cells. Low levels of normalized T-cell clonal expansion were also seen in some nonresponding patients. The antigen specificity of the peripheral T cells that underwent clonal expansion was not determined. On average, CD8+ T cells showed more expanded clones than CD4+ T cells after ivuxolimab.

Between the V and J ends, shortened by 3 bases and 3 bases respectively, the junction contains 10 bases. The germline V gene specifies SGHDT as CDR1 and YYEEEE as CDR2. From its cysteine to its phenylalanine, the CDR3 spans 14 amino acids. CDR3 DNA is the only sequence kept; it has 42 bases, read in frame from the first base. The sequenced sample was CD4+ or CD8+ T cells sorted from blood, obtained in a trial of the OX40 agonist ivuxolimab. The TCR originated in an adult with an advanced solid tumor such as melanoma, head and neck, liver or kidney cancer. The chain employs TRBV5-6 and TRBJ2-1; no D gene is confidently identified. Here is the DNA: TGTGCCAGCAGCTCCCCGGCCAGCTACAATGAGCAGTTCTTC. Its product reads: CASSSPASYNEQFF.